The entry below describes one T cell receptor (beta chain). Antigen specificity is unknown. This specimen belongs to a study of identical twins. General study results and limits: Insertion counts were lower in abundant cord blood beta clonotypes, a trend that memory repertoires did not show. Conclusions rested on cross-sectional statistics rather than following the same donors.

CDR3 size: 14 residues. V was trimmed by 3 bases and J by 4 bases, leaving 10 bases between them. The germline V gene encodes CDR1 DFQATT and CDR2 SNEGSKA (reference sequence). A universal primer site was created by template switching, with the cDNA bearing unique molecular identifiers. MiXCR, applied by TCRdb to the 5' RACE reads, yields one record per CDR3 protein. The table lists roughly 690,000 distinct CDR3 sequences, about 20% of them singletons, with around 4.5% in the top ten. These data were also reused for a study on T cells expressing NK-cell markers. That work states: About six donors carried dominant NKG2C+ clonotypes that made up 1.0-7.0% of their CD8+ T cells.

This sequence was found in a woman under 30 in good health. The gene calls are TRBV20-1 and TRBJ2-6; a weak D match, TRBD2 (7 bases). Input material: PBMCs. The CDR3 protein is CSARGGLGANVLTF. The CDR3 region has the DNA TGCAGTGCTAGGGGGGGGCTAGGGGCCAACGTCCTGACTTTC.